The clone carrying this TCR beta chain was detected a few times. Its antigen is not known. The data stem from a study of vaccination and CD4 T cells after COVID-19. The V gene's germline CDR1 is LNHDA and CDR2 SQIVND (reference sequence). The ends lost 5 bases at V and 2 bases at J; junction bases unmatched: 7. The CDR3 is 15 residues long. Cultured CD4+ T-cell DNA underwent Oncomine TCR Beta short-read sequencing. TCRdb reanalysed the PCR reads using MiXCR and keeps one entry per CDR3 protein. The sample contains more than 15,000 distinct CDR3 sequences, roughly 31% of which appear only once. Treatment given: approximately nine-day PBMC culture with coronavirus spike peptide pools or control peptides (ViraFEST assay). Findings and limits, study-wide: Convalescent patients' median share of reactive clones seen only post-vaccination was about 86%.

The rearrangement uses TRBV19 and TRBJ1-2; 8 bases fit TRBD1. Material: cultured CD4+ T cells from blood. The TCR sequence derives from a human donor with COVID-19. The CDR3 reads CASSEQGAGNYGYTF. CDR3 DNA sequence: TGTGCCAGTAGTGAGCAGGGGGCAGGGAACTATGGCTACACCTTC.